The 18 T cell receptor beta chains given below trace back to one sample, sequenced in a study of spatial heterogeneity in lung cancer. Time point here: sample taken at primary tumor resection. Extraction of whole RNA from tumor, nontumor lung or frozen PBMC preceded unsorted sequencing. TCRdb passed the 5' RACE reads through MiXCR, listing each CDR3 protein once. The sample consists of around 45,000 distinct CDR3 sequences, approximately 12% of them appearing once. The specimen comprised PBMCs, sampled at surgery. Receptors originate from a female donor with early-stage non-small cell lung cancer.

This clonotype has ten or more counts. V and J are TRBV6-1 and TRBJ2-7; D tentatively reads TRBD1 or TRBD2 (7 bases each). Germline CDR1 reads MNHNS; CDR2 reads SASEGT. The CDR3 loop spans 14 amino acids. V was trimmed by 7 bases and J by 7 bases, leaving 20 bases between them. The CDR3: CASTSGTAAGEQYF. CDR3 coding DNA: TGTGCCAGCACCAGCGGGACAGCGGCGGGGGAGCAGTACTTC.

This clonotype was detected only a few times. CDR3 in DNA: TGTGCCAGCAGTGCCACTAGCGGGGCATCCTACAATGAGCAGTTCTTC. It specifies CASSATSGASYNEQFF. The chain uses TRBV12-3 or TRBV12-4 and TRBJ2-1; 10 bases align to TRBD2. The ends lost 5 bases at V and 1 base at J; junction bases unmatched: 5. The CDR3 is made up of 16 amino acids.

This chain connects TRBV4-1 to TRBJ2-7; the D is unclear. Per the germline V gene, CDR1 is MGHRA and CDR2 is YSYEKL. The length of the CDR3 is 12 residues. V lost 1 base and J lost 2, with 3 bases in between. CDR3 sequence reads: CASSQGTYEQYF. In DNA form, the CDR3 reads TGCGCCAGCAGCCAAGGTACCTACGAGCAGTACTTC.

CDR3 DNA sequence: TGTGCCAGCAGCCCCCTAAAAGGGACTGAAGCTTTCTTT. Translated: CASSPLKGTEAFF. The chain combines TRBV3-1 with TRBJ1-1; D is uncertain. CDR1 and CDR2 (germline): LGHDT, YNNKEL (reference sequence). Trimming pared 4 bases from V and 5 bases from J, leaving 11 bases between. The CDR3 is 13 amino acids.

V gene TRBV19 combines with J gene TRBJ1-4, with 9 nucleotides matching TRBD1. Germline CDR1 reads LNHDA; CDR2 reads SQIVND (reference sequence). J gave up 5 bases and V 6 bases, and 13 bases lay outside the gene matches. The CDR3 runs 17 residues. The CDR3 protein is CASRDPGQGFRNEKLFF. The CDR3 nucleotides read TGTGCCAGTAGAGACCCGGGACAGGGCTTTCGCAATGAAAAACTGTTTTTT.

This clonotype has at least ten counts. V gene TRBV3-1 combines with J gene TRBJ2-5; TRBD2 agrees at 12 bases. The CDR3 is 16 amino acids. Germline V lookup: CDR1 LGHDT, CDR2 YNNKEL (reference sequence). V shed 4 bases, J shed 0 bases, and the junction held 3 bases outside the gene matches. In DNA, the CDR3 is TGTGCCAGCAGCCCCTGGACTAGCGGGGACCAAGAGACCCAGTACTTC. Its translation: CASSPWTSGDQETQYF.

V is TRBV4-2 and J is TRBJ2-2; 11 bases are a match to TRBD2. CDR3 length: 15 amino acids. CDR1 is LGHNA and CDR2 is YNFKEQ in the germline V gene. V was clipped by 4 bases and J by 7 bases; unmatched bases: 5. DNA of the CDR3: TGTGCCAGCAGCCTAGCGGGGGGGCCCGACGGGGAGCTGTTTTTT. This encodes CASSLAGGPDGELFF.

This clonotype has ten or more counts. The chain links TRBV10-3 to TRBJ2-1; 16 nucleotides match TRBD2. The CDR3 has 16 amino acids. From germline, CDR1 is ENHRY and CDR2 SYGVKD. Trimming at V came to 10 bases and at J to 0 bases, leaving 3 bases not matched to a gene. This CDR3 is CATGTSGGGSYNEQFF. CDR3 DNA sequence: TGTGCCACCGGGACTAGCGGGGGGGGCTCCTACAATGAGCAGTTCTTC.

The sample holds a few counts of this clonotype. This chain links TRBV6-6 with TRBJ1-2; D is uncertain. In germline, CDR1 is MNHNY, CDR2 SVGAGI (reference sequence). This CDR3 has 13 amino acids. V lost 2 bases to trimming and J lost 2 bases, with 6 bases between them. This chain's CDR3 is CASSYDLNYGYTF. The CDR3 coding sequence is TGTGCCAGCAGTTACGACCTGAACTATGGCTACACCTTC.

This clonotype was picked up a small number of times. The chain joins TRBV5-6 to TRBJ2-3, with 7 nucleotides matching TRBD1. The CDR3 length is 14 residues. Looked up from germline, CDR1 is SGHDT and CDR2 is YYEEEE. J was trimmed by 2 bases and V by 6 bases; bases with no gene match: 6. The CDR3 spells CASTGQGDTDTQYF. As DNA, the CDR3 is TGTGCCAGCACAGGGCAGGGGGACACAGATACGCAGTATTTT.

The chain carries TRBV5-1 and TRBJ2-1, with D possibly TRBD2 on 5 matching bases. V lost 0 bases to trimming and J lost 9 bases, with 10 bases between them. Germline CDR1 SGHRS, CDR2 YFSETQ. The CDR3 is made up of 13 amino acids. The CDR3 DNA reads TGCGCCAGCAGCTTGGACGGAGGTCCTGAGCAGTTCTTC. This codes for CASSLDGGPEQFF.

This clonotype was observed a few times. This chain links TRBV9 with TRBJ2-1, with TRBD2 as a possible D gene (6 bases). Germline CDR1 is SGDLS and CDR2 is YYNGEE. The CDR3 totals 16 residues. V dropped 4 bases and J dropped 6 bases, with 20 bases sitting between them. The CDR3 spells CASSPQTRMIFNEQFF. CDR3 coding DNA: TGTGCCAGCAGCCCGCAGACTAGAATGATATTCAATGAGCAGTTCTTC.

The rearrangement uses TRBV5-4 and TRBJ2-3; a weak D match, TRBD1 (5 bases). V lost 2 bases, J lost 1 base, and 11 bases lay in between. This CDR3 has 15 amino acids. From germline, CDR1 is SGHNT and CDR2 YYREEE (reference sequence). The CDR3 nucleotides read TGTGCCAGCAGCTTAGATACAGGACGCACAGATACGCAGTATTTT. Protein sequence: CASSLDTGRTDTQYF.

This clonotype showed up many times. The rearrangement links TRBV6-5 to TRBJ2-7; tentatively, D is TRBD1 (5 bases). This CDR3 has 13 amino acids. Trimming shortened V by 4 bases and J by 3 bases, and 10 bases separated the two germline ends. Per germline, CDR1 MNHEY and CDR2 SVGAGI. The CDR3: CASSWGRGYEQYF. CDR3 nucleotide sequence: TGTGCCAGCAGTTGGGGTAGGGGCTACGAGCAGTACTTC.

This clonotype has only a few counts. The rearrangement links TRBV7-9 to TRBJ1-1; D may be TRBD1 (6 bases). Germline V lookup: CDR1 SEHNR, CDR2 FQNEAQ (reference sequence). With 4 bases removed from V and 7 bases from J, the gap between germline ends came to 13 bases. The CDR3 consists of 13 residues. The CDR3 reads CASSSGTSIEAFF. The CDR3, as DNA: TGTGCCAGCAGCTCCGGGACAAGCATTGAAGCTTTCTTT.

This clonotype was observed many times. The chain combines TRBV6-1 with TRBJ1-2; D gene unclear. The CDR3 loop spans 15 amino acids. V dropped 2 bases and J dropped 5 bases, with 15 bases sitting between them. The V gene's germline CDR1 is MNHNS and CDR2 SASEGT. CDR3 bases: TGTGCCAGCAGTGAAACTAACTCCCCTGTTTATGGCTACACCTTC. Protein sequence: CASSETNSPVYGYTF.

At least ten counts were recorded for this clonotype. Here the CDR3 reads CASSLQGHGTDTQYF. DNA of the CDR3: TGTGCCAGCAGCCTACAGGGCCATGGCACAGATACGCAGTATTTT. The V and J genes are TRBV7-3 and TRBJ2-3; TRBD1 is a possible D gene (6 bases). Germline V lookup: CDR1 SGHTA, CDR2 FQGTGA. V gave up 5 bases and J gave up 1 base, with 13 bases separating them. The CDR3 length is 15 residues.

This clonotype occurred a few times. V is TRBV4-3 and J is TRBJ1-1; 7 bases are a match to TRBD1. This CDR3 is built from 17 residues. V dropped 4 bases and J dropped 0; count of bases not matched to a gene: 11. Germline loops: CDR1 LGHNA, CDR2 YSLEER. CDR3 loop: CASSRTRDSYMNTEAFF. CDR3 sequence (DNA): TGCGCCAGCAGCCGCACCCGGGACAGCTACATGAACACTGAAGCTTTCTTT.